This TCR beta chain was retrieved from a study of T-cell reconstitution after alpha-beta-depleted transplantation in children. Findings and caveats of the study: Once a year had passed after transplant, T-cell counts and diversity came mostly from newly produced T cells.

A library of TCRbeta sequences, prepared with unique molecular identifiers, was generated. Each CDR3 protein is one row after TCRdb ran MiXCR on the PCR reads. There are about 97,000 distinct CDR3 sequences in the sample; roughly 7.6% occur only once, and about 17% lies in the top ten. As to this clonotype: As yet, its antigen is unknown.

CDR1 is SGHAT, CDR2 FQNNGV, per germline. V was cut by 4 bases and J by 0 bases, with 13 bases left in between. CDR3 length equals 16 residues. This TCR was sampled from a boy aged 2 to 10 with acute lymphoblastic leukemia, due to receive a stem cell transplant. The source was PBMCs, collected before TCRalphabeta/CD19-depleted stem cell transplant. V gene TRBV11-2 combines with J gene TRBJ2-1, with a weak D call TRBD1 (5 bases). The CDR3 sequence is CASSWRPDSSYNEQFF. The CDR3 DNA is TGTGCCAGCAGCTGGCGGCCTGACAGCTCCTACAATGAGCAGTTCTTC.